These 20 T cell receptor beta chains were sequenced from one sample in a study of control samples from healthy donors and cancer patients. The repertoire was sequenced with immunoSEQ multiplex PCR; TCRdb's copy has only in-frame clones and lacks some. Among 200,000 or so clones, about 95% were seen once, and the ten largest hold approximately 1.6%. The specimen sequenced was blood. All receptors come from a man aged 45-65 years in good health.

V usage is TRBV16 and J usage is TRBJ2-3; TRBD2 matches 8 bases. This CDR3 is built from 16 residues. CDR1 is KGHSY and CDR2 is FQNENV in the germline V gene. Losses at the gene ends were 0 bases for V and 6 bases for J; bases not matched to a gene: 8. CDR3 coding DNA: TGTGCCAGCAGCCAATCCTCGGGGGGGCGTCGGGATACGCAGTATTTT. Its translation is CASSQSSGGRRDTQYF.

V usage is TRBV14 and J usage is TRBJ1-5; no clear D gene. The CDR3 extends over 13 amino acids. Trimming left V 4 bases short and J 0 bases short, with 4 bases between. The germline gives CDR1 SGHDN, CDR2 FVKESK. DNA for the CDR3: TGTGCCAGCAGCCTGCATAGCAATCAGCCCCAGCATTTT. Translation: CASSLHSNQPQHF. The whole variable domain, filled in from reference TRBV14 and TRBJ1-5, reads EAGVTQFPSHSVIEKGQTVTLRCDPISGHDNLYWYRRVMGKEIKFLLHFVKESKQDESGMPNNRFLAERTGGTYSTLKVQPAELEDSGVYFCASSLHSNQPQHFGDGTRLSIL.

This clone came up a few times. V gene TRBV24-1 combines with J gene TRBJ1-5; a weak D match, TRBD1 (6 bases). V lost 4 bases to trimming and J lost 1 base, with 7 bases between them. Germline V CDR1 and CDR2: KGHDR, SFDVKD. The CDR3 contains 14 residues. CDR3 sequence: CATSDRGSNQPQHF. The CDR3 coding sequence is TGTGCCACCAGTGACAGGGGAAGCAATCAGCCCCAGCATTTT.

The CDR3 region has the DNA TGTGCCAGCAGCAGCCGGCGAACGACAGTTCTCGCTTACGCTGGGGCCAACGTCCTGACTTTC. Amino acid sequence: CASSSRRTTVLAYAGANVLTF. The genes are TRBV21-1 and TRBJ2-6; the table assigns TRBD1, which was not confirmed against the DNA. TRBV21-1 is recorded as a pseudogene. CDR3 length equals 21 residues.

The chain is built from TRBV7-2 and TRBJ2-5; no firm D call. CDR3 length equals 15 residues. Germline V gene data show CDR1 as SGHTA and CDR2 as FQGNSA. V lost 1 base, J lost 5 bases, and 14 bases lay in between. As DNA, the CDR3 is TGTGCCAGCAGCTTAGATTTTAGTCGGGCGGAGACCCAGTACTTC. It translates to CASSLDFSRAETQYF. Full variable domain (remainder filled in from reference TRBV7-2 and TRBJ2-5): GAGVSQSPSNKVTEKGKDVELRCDPISGHTALYWYRQSLGQGLEFLIYFQGNSAPDKSGLPSDRFSAERTGGSVSTLTIQRTQQEDSAVYLCASSLDFSRAETQYFGPGTRLLVL.

The CDR3, as DNA: TGTGCCAGCAGCGGGGACGGGACAGATACGCAGTATTTT. It is translated as CASSGDGTDTQYF. The chain has TRBV5-6 and TRBJ2-3, with D perhaps matching TRBD1 or TRBD2 (5 bases each). The germline V gene has CDR1 SGHDT and CDR2 YYEEEE. V was trimmed by 4 bases and J by 3 bases, leaving 9 bases between them. There are 13 residues in the CDR3.

The rearrangement joins TRBV20-1 to TRBJ2-5; TRBD2 matches at 10 bases. V trimming: 3 bases; J trimming: 7 bases; junction bases outside the gene matches: 14. Germline lookup yields CDR1 DFQATT and CDR2 SNEGSKA (reference sequence). This CDR3 is built from 16 residues. For the CDR3, the DNA is TGCAGTGCTAGTCTGGCCAGCGGGGGGGCCCTAGTGACCCAGTACTTC. It specifies CSASLASGGALVTQYF.

This chain joins TRBV19 and TRBJ1-6, with D possibly TRBD1 on 5 matching bases. Between the trimmed V and J ends, which lost 4 bases and 9 bases, there was a span of 22 bases. The CDR3 is 17 amino acids. The germline CDR1 and CDR2 sequences are LNHDA and SQIVND (reference sequence). CDR3 nucleotides: TGTGCCAGTAGTAGAGGATCTGGGGGAGCGGATGGTTCACCCCTCCACTTT. It yields the protein CASSRGSGGADGSPLHF. The whole variable domain, remainder taken from reference TRBV19 and TRBJ1-6, is DGGITQSPKYLFRKEGQNVTLSCEQNLNHDAMYWYRQDPGQGLRLIYYSQIVNDFQKGDIAEGYSVSREKKESFPLTVTSAQKNPTAFYLCASSRGSGGADGSPLHFGNGTRLTVT.

The chain links TRBV6-5 to TRBJ2-2; possibly TRBD1 for D (6 bases). V lost 7 bases and J lost 1, with 13 bases in between. Per the germline V gene, CDR1 is MNHEY and CDR2 is SVGAGI. The CDR3 has 15 residues. The CDR3 spells CASKGQGLNTGELFF. In nucleotides, the CDR3 is TGTGCCAGCAAGGGCCAGGGGCTGAACACCGGGGAGCTGTTTTTT.

The chain carries TRBV4-1 and TRBJ1-2, with 11 bases aligning to TRBD1. This CDR3 contains 17 residues. After removal of 2 bases from V and 2 bases from J, the junction contained 7 bases not matched to a gene. Germline CDR1 is MGHRA and CDR2 is YSYEKL. CDR3 bases: TGCGCCAGCAGCCAAACCGGGACAGGGGGTACCAACTATGGCTACACCTTC. Amino acids: CASSQTGTGGTNYGYTF.

A note on this clone: The same CDR3 is also encoded by other DNA sequences in this sample. The rearrangement joins TRBV3-1 (or the pseudogene TRBV3-2) to TRBJ2-5; D possibly corresponds to TRBD2 (6 bases). The CDR3 totals 16 residues. V was cut by 0 bases and J by 6 bases, with 17 bases left in between. Germline values: CDR1 LGHDT, CDR2 YNNKEL (reference sequence). The CDR3 region is CASSQEGAGGGKTQYF. Here the CDR3 DNA reads TGTGCCAGCAGCCAAGAAGGGGCGGGTGGCGGGAAGACCCAGTACTTC.

Here the CDR3 reads CASSLGVAANVLTF. Written as DNA, the CDR3 is TGCGCCAGCAGCTTGGGGGTGGCGGCCAACGTCCTGACTTTC. The chain carries TRBV5-1 and TRBJ2-6; D not certain. There are 14 residues in the CDR3. In germline, CDR1 is SGHRS, CDR2 YFSETQ. The V gene lost 0 bases and the J gene lost 6 bases, with 7 bases spanning the gap.

This sequence joins TRBV3-1 (or the pseudogene TRBV3-2) and TRBJ1-1; D is unclear. The CDR3 contains 14 residues. Germline CDR1 LGHDT, CDR2 YNNKEL (reference sequence). Trimming took off 2 bases at V and 1 base at J, with 8 bases between the two ends. The CDR3 is CASSQSAPNTEAFF. For the CDR3, the DNA is TGTGCCAGCAGCCAATCAGCCCCGAACACTGAAGCTTTCTTT.

The V and J genes are TRBV29-1 and TRBJ1-1, with 7 bases aligning to TRBD1. There are 14 residues in the CDR3. Germline V gives CDR1 SQVTM, CDR2 ANQGSEA. Losses at the gene ends were 2 bases for V and 3 bases for J; bases not matched to a gene: 6. In DNA, the CDR3 is TGCAGCGTTGAAACAGGGGAAAGGGACACTGAAGCTTTCTTT. Translation: CSVETGERDTEAFF.

CDR3 amino acids: CAWSWTYGYTF. In DNA form, the CDR3 reads TGTGCCTGGAGTTGGACCTATGGCTACACCTTC. This chain joins TRBV30 and TRBJ1-2; D unresolved. The CDR3 length is 11 residues. Germline loops: CDR1 GTSNPN, CDR2 SVGIG (reference sequence). V was cut by 2 bases and J by 4 bases, with 5 bases left in between.

V gene TRBV5-6 combines with J gene TRBJ1-3, with TRBD1 matching over 8 bases. Germline V CDR1 and CDR2: SGHDT, YYEEEE. This CDR3 spans 18 amino acids. J gave up 2 bases and V 3 bases, and 13 bases lay outside the gene matches. The CDR3 region is CASSSLAGGGGTGNTIYF. The CDR3 bases are TGTGCCAGCAGCTCCCTGGCAGGGGGCGGAGGAACTGGAAACACCATATATTTT.

V is TRBV3-1 (or the pseudogene TRBV3-2) and J is TRBJ1-1, with TRBD1 identical over 7 bases. CDR1 and CDR2 from the germline V gene are LGHDT and YNNKEL (reference sequence). This CDR3 has 14 amino acids. Losses at the gene ends were 3 bases for V and 7 bases for J; bases not matched to a gene: 8. The chain's CDR3 is CASSQGDRVGEAFF. The CDR3 DNA follows: TGTGCCAGCAGCCAGGGAGACAGGGTCGGTGAAGCTTTCTTT.

There are a few counts of this clone. The chain combines TRBV13 with TRBJ1-3; the D gene is possibly TRBD1 (6 bases). CDR1 is PRHDT and CDR2 is FYEKMQ in the germline V gene (reference sequence). The length of the CDR3 is 14 residues. Trimming took off 0 bases at V and 8 bases at J, with 11 bases between the two ends. CDR3: CASSLGQGGDTIYF. In DNA form, the CDR3 reads TGTGCCAGCAGCTTAGGACAGGGAGGGGACACCATATATTTT.

J is TRBJ2-2 and V is TRBV2, with D perhaps matching TRBD1 (6 bases). Germline CDR1 is SNHLY and CDR2 is FYNNEI. Trimming stripped 2 bases from V and 6 bases from J, with 13 bases between. This CDR3 has 15 residues. DNA for the CDR3: TGTGCCAGCAGTGAATTTACAGGGCAAGCCGGGGAGCTGTTTTTT. Translation gives CASSEFTGQAGELFF.

Notes on this clone: At the DNA level, this CDR3 is encoded by other sequences in the same sample as well. The gene calls are TRBV2 and TRBJ1-1; D remains ambiguous. From germline, CDR1 is SNHLY and CDR2 FYNNEI. V was clipped by 0 bases and J by 0 bases, with 5 bases between them. The CDR3 length is 14 residues. The CDR3 sequence: CASSEAQVNTEAFF. Written as DNA, the CDR3 is TGTGCCAGCAGTGAAGCGCAAGTGAACACTGAAGCTTTCTTT. Full variable domain (outside the CDR3, taken from reference TRBV2 and TRBJ1-1): EPEVTQTPSHQVTQMGQEVILRCVPISNHLYFYWYRQILGQKVEFLVSFYNNEISEKSEIFDDQFSVERPDGSNFTLKIRSTKLEDSAMYFCASSEAQVNTEAFFGQGTRLTVV.